This T cell receptor beta chain was sequenced during a study of identical twins. Study-wide results and limits: Beta out-of-frame sequences displayed a weaker excess of sharing between twins.

Worth noting for this clonotype: What it recognizes is unknown.

The cDNA had a unique molecular identifier and a template-switch universal primer site. From the 5' RACE reads, TCRdb called clonotypes with MiXCR, one entry per CDR3 protein. The table records about 690,000 distinct CDR3 sequences, around 20% of them present only once. There are 13 residues in the CDR3. CDR1 and CDR2 (germline): SGHRS, YFSETQ. The V and J ends lost 4 bases and 8 bases respectively, with 15 bases between them. The same sample was also used in a study of T cells expressing NK-cell markers. That study reports: CD3+CD56+NKG2C+, CD3+CD56+NKG2C- and CD3+CD56-NKG2C+ T cells, once sorted, supplied the TCR beta repertoires.

This TCR was recovered from a woman aged 18-29 years in good health. The J gene is TRBJ1-2, the V gene TRBV5-1; D gene unclear. Sample: PBMCs. The CDR3 region is CASSPRGLTGYTF. The CDR3 DNA follows: TGCGCCAGCAGCCCCCGCGGACTAACGGGCTACACCTTC.